Below, 30 T cell receptor beta chains from the same sample are listed, as sequenced in a study of patients and donors after allogeneic stem cell transplantation (dated by TCRdb to the early 2020s). The library was made by RT-PCR. For sequencing, a NextSeq 550 was employed. The public sequencing data were trimmed at Q25 with fastp and processed into clonotypes with MiXCR by TCRdb, which kept only in-frame beta chains. One record per CDR3 amino acid sequence lists the most common genes and DNA. This sample is represented by over 400,000 distinct CDR3 sequences; approximately 16% of them were singletons. Clones ranked in the top ten supply roughly 7% of the sample. Sequencing was carried out using blood, either unsorted or a sorted T cell fraction (not recorded which). The receptors here all came from a human donor who was either an allogeneic HSCT recipient or a stem cell or donor lymphocyte infusion donor (not recorded which). It is not recorded whose cells these are; they may come from a transplant donor.

This clonotype appeared many times. This chain links TRBV7-9 with TRBJ2-4; D unclear. The CDR3 covers 14 residues. Trimming took off 9 bases at V and 7 bases at J, with 19 bases between the two ends. Germline V gene sequence: CDR1 SEHNR, CDR2 FQNEAQ (reference sequence). DNA of the CDR3: TGTGCCAGGGATGTCACCTACCCCGAGAACATTCAGTACTTC. Translating gives CARDVTYPENIQYF.

The rearrangement joins TRBV6-5 to TRBJ2-6, with 7 bases lining up with TRBD1. Germline values: CDR1 MNHEY, CDR2 SVGAGI. V shed 0 bases and J 3 bases; nucleotides not matched to a gene: 8. This CDR3 has 18 residues. The CDR3 region has the DNA TGTGCCAGCAGTTACTCTGGGGGACAGAAGAGTGGGGCCAACGTCCTGACTTTC. Protein sequence: CASSYSGGQKSGANVLTF.

V gene TRBV18 combines with J gene TRBJ2-7, with D perhaps matching TRBD1 (7 bases). V lost 4 bases to trimming and J lost 6 bases, with 16 bases between them. CDR3 size: 14 residues. Germline values: CDR1 KGHSH, CDR2 LQKENI. CDR3 protein: CASSQGQAGGEQYF. CDR3 bases: TGTGCCAGCTCACAAGGACAGGCCGGGGGCGAGCAGTACTTC.

The CDR3 loop is CASSSTRDNPYGYTF. As DNA, the CDR3 is TGCGCCAGCAGCTCAACCCGGGACAACCCTTATGGCTACACCTTC. The chain is built from TRBV5-1 and TRBJ1-2; D possibly corresponds to TRBD1 (6 bases). Deletions cut 3 bases from V and 5 bases from J, with 17 bases between. This CDR3 has 15 residues. Per the germline V gene, CDR1 is SGHRS and CDR2 is YFSETQ.

There are a few counts of this clonotype. This chain connects TRBV5-1 to TRBJ1-1; D is perhaps TRBD1 (6 bases). With 4 bases removed from V and 5 bases from J, the gap between germline ends came to 15 bases. Germline V gives CDR1 SGHRS, CDR2 YFSETQ. This CDR3 region has 14 residues. The chain's CDR3 is CASSQGSRGTEAFF. In nucleotides, the CDR3 is TGCGCCAGCAGCCAAGGGTCAAGGGGGACTGAAGCTTTCTTT. The full variable domain, with the rest looked up from reference TRBV5-1 and TRBJ1-1, is KAGVTQTPRYLIKTRGQQVTLSCSPISGHRSVSWYQQTPGQGLQFLFEYFSETQRNKGNFPGRFSGRQFSNSRSEMNVSTLELGDSALYLCASSQGSRGTEAFFGQGTRLTVV.

V usage is TRBV11-2 and J usage is TRBJ1-6; 7 positions agree with TRBD1. The CDR3 loop spans 16 amino acids. J gave up 1 base and V 4 bases, and 4 bases lay outside the gene matches. Germline CDR1 SGHAT, CDR2 FQNNGV. CDR3 nucleotides: TGTGCCAGCAGCTCCCGGACAGGTTCCTATAATTCACCCCTCCACTTT. Its protein is CASSSRTGSYNSPLHF.

This chain links TRBV5-6 with TRBJ2-2; D unresolved. The V gene's germline CDR1 is SGHDT and CDR2 YYEEEE. The CDR3 covers 16 residues. The ends were cut back, 1 base at V and 8 bases at J, with 18 bases in the middle. In DNA form, the CDR3 reads TGTGCCAGCAGCTTGCGCCTACGCTTGCCGAGGGGGGAGCTGTTTTTT. Encoded protein: CASSLRLRLPRGELFF.

The V call is TRBV12-5, the J call TRBJ1-1; the D is unclear. There are 14 residues in the CDR3. Germline loops: CDR1 LGHNT, CDR2 FRNRAP. V was shortened by 6 bases and J by 1 base, with 12 bases between the two germline ends. The CDR3: CASGRNTRNTEAFF. The CDR3 DNA reads as TGTGCTAGTGGCCGAAATACAAGGAACACTGAAGCTTTCTTT.

This clonotype was counted only a few times. The CDR3 DNA is TGTGCCATCAGTGAGTCGGAACTAGCGGCTAGCACAGATACGCAGTATTTT. It specifies CAISESELAASTDTQYF. The chain carries TRBV10-3 and TRBJ2-3; 8 positions match TRBD2. Trimming cost V 0 bases and J 0 bases; bases outside gene matches: 5. Germline CDR1 and CDR2: ENHRY and SYGVKD. The CDR3 is made up of 17 amino acids.

There are a few counts of this clonotype. The CDR3 is CASSRTADTGELFF. In DNA, the CDR3 is TGTGCCAGCAGTCGGACTGCCGACACCGGGGAGCTGTTTTTT. The chain combines TRBV6-1 with TRBJ2-2, with D possibly TRBD2 on 5 matching bases. CDR1 is MNHNS, CDR2 SASEGT, per germline. This CDR3 comprises 14 residues. V was pared by 5 bases and J by 3 bases, with 10 bases between.

This clonotype has just a few counts. This CDR3 is CASRLGGSNSPLHF. As DNA, the CDR3 is TGTGCCAGCAGGCTGGGCGGTAGTAATTCACCCCTCCACTTT. The V and J genes are TRBV27 and TRBJ1-6, with D hard to call. In germline, CDR1 is MNHEY, CDR2 SMNVEV (reference sequence). This CDR3 is 14 amino acids long. The V and J ends lost 6 bases and 6 bases respectively, with 12 bases between them.

The chain is built from TRBV11-1 and TRBJ2-2, with 12 bases matching TRBD2. V lost 5 bases, J lost 0 bases, and 16 bases stayed unmatched. CDR3 length: 21 amino acids. In germline, CDR1 is SGHAT, CDR2 FQDESV (reference sequence). CDR3 amino acids: CASSPRAGEPSGRANTGELFF. In nucleotides, the CDR3 is TGTGCCAGCAGCCCGAGGGCCGGTGAGCCTAGCGGGAGGGCGAACACCGGGGAGCTGTTTTTT. Full variable domain (outside the CDR3, taken from reference TRBV11-1 and TRBJ2-2): EAEVAQSPRYKITEKSQAVAFWCDPISGHATLYWYRQILGQGPELLVQFQDESVVDDSQLPKDRFSAERLKGVDSTLKIQPAELGDSAMYLCASSPRAGEPSGRANTGELFFGEGSRLTVL.

Ten or more counts support this clonotype. This sequence may be a read error, since a much larger clone differs from it by one base. This chain links TRBV12-3 or TRBV12-4 with TRBJ2-7, with 7 positions matching TRBD1. The CDR3 is 12 residues long. V lost 6 bases, J lost 6 bases, and 5 bases stayed unmatched. The DNA of the CDR3 is TGTGCCAGCAGCCCGACAGGGAGCGAGCAGTACTTC. Translated, it gives CASSPTGSEQYF.

The DNA of the CDR3 is TGCAGCGCTGTCAGGGGTCACGGGTCACCCCTCCACTTT. This translates into CSAVRGHGSPLHF. The chain is built from TRBV29-1 and TRBJ1-6; tentatively, D is TRBD1 (6 bases). CDR3 length equals 13 residues. Trimming pared 7 bases from V and 10 bases from J, leaving 17 bases between. CDR1 is SQVTM, CDR2 ANQGSEA, per germline.

This clonotype has a handful of counts. The chain employs TRBV12-3 or TRBV12-4 and TRBJ2-7; 7 nucleotides align to TRBD1. The CDR3 is 14 residues long. Germline trimming cut 2 bases from V and 3 bases from J; bases unmatched to any gene: 4. CDR3 residues: CASSLPGQNYEQYF. The CDR3 region has the DNA TGTGCCAGCAGTTTACCGGGACAGAACTACGAGCAGTACTTC.

Only a few counts were recorded for this clonotype. The chain uses TRBV15 and TRBJ2-7; TRBD2 is a possible D gene (5 bases). The V and J ends lost 3 bases and 3 bases respectively, with 12 bases between them. In germline, CDR1 is LNHNV, CDR2 YYDKDF (reference sequence). The CDR3 has 14 amino acids. The CDR3 DNA follows: TGTGCCACCAGCAGGGGCCAGGACTTCTACGAGCAGTACTTC. Amino acids: CATSRGQDFYEQYF.

The CDR3 bases are TGTGCCAGCTCACCAAAGGAGGGGGCCCTTTACGAGCAGTACTTC. Protein product: CASSPKEGALYEQYF. This chain joins TRBV18 and TRBJ2-7; a weak D match, TRBD1 (7 bases). V gave up 2 bases and J gave up 4 bases, with 15 bases separating them. The germline V gene has CDR1 KGHSH and CDR2 LQKENI. The CDR3 sequence is 15 residues long.

This chain joins TRBV9 and TRBJ2-3, with D possibly TRBD2 on 5 matching bases. The V end lost 0 bases, the J end lost 0 bases, and 8 bases lay between the germline ends. The CDR3 has 15 residues. CDR1 is SGDLS and CDR2 is YYNGEE in the germline V gene. The CDR3: CASSVGGPSTDTQYF. The CDR3 bases are TGTGCCAGCAGCGTAGGAGGGCCTAGCACAGATACGCAGTATTTT.

The gene calls are TRBV27 and TRBJ2-1, with 9 nucleotides matching TRBD2. V lost 6 bases and J lost 7; bases outside the gene matches: 10. The germline V gene has CDR1 MNHEY and CDR2 SMNVEV (reference sequence). This CDR3 comprises 15 residues. This CDR3 reads CASSRRAGGLNEQFF. CDR3 nucleotides: TGTGCCAGCAGCCGAAGAGCGGGGGGCCTGAATGAGCAGTTCTTC.

The J gene is TRBJ1-1, the V gene TRBV2, with 10 positions matching TRBD1. Germline CDR1 reads SNHLY; CDR2 reads FYNNEI. V shed 5 bases and J 3 bases; nucleotides not matched to a gene: 6. The CDR3 has 15 amino acids. CDR3: CASSNPGQGDTEAFF. The CDR3 nucleotides are TGTGCCAGCAGTAATCCCGGACAGGGGGACACTGAAGCTTTCTTT.

The chain employs TRBV25-1 and TRBJ2-3, with 8 bases identical to TRBD2. V dropped 6 bases and J dropped 6; count of bases not matched to a gene: 14. There are 16 residues in the CDR3. The germline gives CDR1 MGHDK, CDR2 SYGVNS. In DNA, the CDR3 is TGTGCCAGCAGCCAGACGCCGGGGGGGCCAGGTGATACGCAGTATTTT. Translating it yields CASSQTPGGPGDTQYF.

This clonotype appeared a few times. The rearrangement links TRBV29-1 to TRBJ2-4; D unresolved. The V gene's germline CDR1 is SQVTM and CDR2 ANQGSEA. The length of the CDR3 is 14 residues. V lost 2 bases to trimming and J lost 0 bases, with 8 bases between them. CDR3 loop: CSVERGEAKNIQYF. CDR3 in DNA: TGCAGCGTTGAACGCGGTGAAGCCAAAAACATTCAGTACTTC.

The chain links TRBV27 to TRBJ2-7; TRBD1 aligns across 7 bases. The CDR3 has 16 residues. Germline lookup yields CDR1 MNHEY and CDR2 SMNVEV (reference sequence). The trim removed 5 bases at V and 5 bases at J, leaving 15 bases unmatched. In nucleotides, the CDR3 is TGTGCCAGCAGTCCCCTTCCAGGGGGTCCCATCCACGAGCAGTACTTC. The encoded protein is CASSPLPGGPIHEQYF.

This clonotype appeared a few times. The chain is built from TRBV7-6 and TRBJ2-5; 11 bases map to TRBD2. V gave up 3 bases and J gave up 0 bases; unmatched junction bases: 9. This CDR3 comprises 18 residues. Germline V gene lookup returns CDR1 SGHVS and CDR2 FNYEAQ. The CDR3 loop reads CASSFRSGLAEYQETQYF. DNA for the CDR3: TGTGCCAGCAGCTTCAGATCGGGACTAGCGGAATACCAAGAGACCCAGTACTTC.

This clonotype was recorded at least ten times. V and J are TRBV29-1 and TRBJ2-7, with D perhaps matching TRBD1 or TRBD2 (5 bases each). Germline V gene data show CDR1 as SQVTM and CDR2 as ANQGSEA. With 6 bases removed from V and 1 base from J, the gap between germline ends came to 19 bases. This CDR3 comprises 15 residues. The CDR3 reads CSVAIGTLHSYEQYF. CDR3 sequence (DNA): TGCAGCGTAGCGATAGGGACCCTTCATTCCTACGAGCAGTACTTC.

This clonotype was seen many times. The chain recombines TRBV5-6 with TRBJ2-7; D is undetermined. Per germline, CDR1 SGHDT and CDR2 YYEEEE. The CDR3 is 14 amino acids. V was trimmed by 4 bases and J by 3 bases, leaving 14 bases between them. DNA of the CDR3: TGTGCCAGCAGCCCTGGTGTTGGGGACTACGAGCAGTACTTC. Translation gives CASSPGVGDYEQYF.

This clonotype was seen a few times. V and J are TRBV5-1 and TRBJ2-2; 9 bases are a match to TRBD2. Germline trimming cut 1 base from V and 7 bases from J; bases unmatched to any gene: 8. The CDR3 extends over 16 amino acids. Germline loops: CDR1 SGHRS, CDR2 YFSETQ. CDR3 residues: CASSLKAGGPDGELFF. In DNA, the CDR3 is TGCGCCAGCAGCTTGAAGGCGGGAGGGCCCGACGGGGAGCTGTTTTTT.

About this clonotype: A clone one base away is much larger, so this may be a read error. The rearrangement links TRBV2 to TRBJ2-1; D gene ambiguous. The germline V gene encodes CDR1 SNHLY and CDR2 FYNNEI. This CDR3 has 15 residues. V lost 7 bases and J 3 bases, leaving 16 bases between the germline ends. The CDR3 sequence is CASTLTVGNYNEQFF. CDR3 coding DNA: TGTGCCAGCACCCTCACAGTGGGCAACTACAATGAGCAGTTCTTC. Filled out from reference TRBV2 and TRBJ2-1, the complete variable domain reads EPEVTQTPSHQVTQMGQEVILRCVPISNHLYFYWYRQILGQKVEFLVSFYNNEISEKSEIFDDQFSVERPDGSNFTLKIRSTKLEDSAMYFCASTLTVGNYNEQFFGPGTRLTVL.

The rearrangement links TRBV2 to TRBJ2-5; perhaps TRBD1 as D (6 bases). Per germline, CDR1 SNHLY and CDR2 FYNNEI. The CDR3 length is 13 residues. Trimming removed 2 bases at V and 4 bases at J, with 8 bases between. The CDR3 sequence: CASSETGRETQYF. In DNA form, the CDR3 reads TGTGCCAGCAGTGAAACAGGGAGAGAGACCCAGTACTTC.

The CDR3 nucleotides are TGCGCCAGCAGCACGCTAGCGGGGGGGACCGATGAGCAGTTCTTC. The encoded protein is CASSTLAGGTDEQFF. The genes are TRBV4-3 and TRBJ2-1; 12 bases agree with TRBD2. CDR3 length: 15 residues. CDR1 and CDR2 (germline): LGHNA, YSLEER. Trimming took 5 bases from V and 8 from J; bases not matched to a gene: 7.